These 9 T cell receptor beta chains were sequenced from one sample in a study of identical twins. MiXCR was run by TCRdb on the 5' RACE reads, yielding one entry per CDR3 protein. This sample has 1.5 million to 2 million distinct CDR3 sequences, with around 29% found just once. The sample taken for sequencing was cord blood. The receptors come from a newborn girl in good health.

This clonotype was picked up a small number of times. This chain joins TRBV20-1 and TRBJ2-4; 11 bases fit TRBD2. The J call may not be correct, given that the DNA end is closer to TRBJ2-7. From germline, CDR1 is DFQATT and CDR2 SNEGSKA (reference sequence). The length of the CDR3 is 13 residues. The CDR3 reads CSAPTSGTYEQYF. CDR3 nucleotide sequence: TGCAGTGCCCCGACTAGCGGGACCTACGAGCAGTACTTC.

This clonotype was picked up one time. The DNA for the CDR3 is TGTGCCAGCAGCTCCACCACCTCACCCCTCCACTTT. Translation: CASSSTTSPLHF. The chain has TRBV7-2 and TRBJ1-6; D gene uncertain. This CDR3 comprises 12 residues. The germline V gene has CDR1 SGHTA and CDR2 FQGNSA. The V end was cut by 4 bases, the J end by 10 bases, with 8 bases between.

The CDR3 reads CASCSRQGQMSPLHF. The DNA for the CDR3 is TGTGCCAGCTGTTCCCGCCAGGGTCAAATGTCACCCCTCCACTTT. V and J are TRBV12-3 or TRBV12-4 and TRBJ1-6, with D possibly TRBD1 on 5 matching bases. The CDR3 loop spans 15 amino acids. Trimming shortened V by 8 bases and J by 10 bases, and 21 bases separated the two germline ends.

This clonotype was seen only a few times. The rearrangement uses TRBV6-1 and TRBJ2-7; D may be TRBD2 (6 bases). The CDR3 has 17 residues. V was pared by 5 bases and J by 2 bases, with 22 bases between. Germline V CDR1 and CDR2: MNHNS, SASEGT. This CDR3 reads CASSPRDSLLRPYEQYF. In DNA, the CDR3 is TGTGCCAGCAGTCCCCGGGACTCTCTCTTACGACCCTACGAGCAGTACTTC.

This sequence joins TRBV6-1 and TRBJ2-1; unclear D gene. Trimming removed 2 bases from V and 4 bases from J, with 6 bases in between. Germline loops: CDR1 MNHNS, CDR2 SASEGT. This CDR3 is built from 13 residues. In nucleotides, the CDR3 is TGTGCCAGCAGTGAATACAAATACAATGAGCAGTTCTTC. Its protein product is CASSEYKYNEQFF.

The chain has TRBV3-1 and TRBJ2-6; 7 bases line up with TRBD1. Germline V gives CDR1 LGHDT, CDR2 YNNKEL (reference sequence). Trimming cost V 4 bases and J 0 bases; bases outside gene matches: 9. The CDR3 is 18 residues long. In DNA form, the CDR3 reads TGTGCCAGCAGCCTGGACAGGTTCCCCCTCTCTGGGGCCAACGTCCTGACTTTC. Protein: CASSLDRFPLSGANVLTF. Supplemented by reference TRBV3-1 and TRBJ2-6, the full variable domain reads DTAVSQTPKYLVTQMGNDKSIKCEQNLGHDTMYWYKQDSKKFLKIMFSYNNKELIINETVPNRFSPKSPDKAHLNLHINSLELGDSAVYFCASSLDRFPLSGANVLTFGAGSRLTVL.

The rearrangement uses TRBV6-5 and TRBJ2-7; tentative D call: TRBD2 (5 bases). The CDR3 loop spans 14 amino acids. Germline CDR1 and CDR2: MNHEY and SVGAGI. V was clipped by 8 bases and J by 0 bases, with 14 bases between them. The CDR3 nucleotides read TGTGCCAGCGGCGTAGCGACAAGCTCCTACGAGCAGTACTTC. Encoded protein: CASGVATSSYEQYF.

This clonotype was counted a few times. CDR3: CSVLQGNYGYTF. The CDR3 region has the DNA TGCAGCGTCTTACAGGGAAACTATGGCTACACCTTC. The chain recombines TRBV29-1 with TRBJ1-2; D possibly corresponds to TRBD1 (6 bases). Germline V gene data show CDR1 as SQVTM and CDR2 as ANQGSEA. V was trimmed by 6 bases and J by 2 bases, leaving 10 bases between them. The CDR3 covers 12 residues.

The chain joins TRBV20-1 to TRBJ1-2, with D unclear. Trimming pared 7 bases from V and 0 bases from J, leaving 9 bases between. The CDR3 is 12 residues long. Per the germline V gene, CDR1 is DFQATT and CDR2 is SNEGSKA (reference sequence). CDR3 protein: CSGTSPNYGYTF. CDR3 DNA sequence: TGCAGTGGGACTAGTCCTAACTATGGCTACACCTTC.